This T cell receptor (beta chain) was identified in a study of T cell repertoires in cytomegalovirus infection. Study observations and caveats: Accumulated public TCR beta family frequency recognized individuals carrying CMV together with the relevant HLA.

Each CDR3 protein is one row after TCRdb ran MiXCR on the reads. The sample contains some 450,000 distinct CDR3 sequences, roughly 30% of which appear only once. Ten or more counts support this clonotype. Its specificity is unknown. This CDR3 is 14 amino acids long. V dropped 6 bases and J dropped 0 bases, with 8 bases sitting between them. Per the germline V gene, CDR1 is SGHAT and CDR2 is FQNNGV. Material: PBMCs. The TCR was taken from a human donor in good health (CMV status not recorded). Some clones in this sample may be carry-over from other donors' samples. The chain has TRBV11-2 and TRBJ1-4, with D perhaps matching TRBD1 (6 bases). CDR3 sequence: CASSRQATNEKLFF. The CDR3 region has the DNA TGTGCCAGCAGTCGACAGGCAACTAATGAAAAACTGTTTTTT.